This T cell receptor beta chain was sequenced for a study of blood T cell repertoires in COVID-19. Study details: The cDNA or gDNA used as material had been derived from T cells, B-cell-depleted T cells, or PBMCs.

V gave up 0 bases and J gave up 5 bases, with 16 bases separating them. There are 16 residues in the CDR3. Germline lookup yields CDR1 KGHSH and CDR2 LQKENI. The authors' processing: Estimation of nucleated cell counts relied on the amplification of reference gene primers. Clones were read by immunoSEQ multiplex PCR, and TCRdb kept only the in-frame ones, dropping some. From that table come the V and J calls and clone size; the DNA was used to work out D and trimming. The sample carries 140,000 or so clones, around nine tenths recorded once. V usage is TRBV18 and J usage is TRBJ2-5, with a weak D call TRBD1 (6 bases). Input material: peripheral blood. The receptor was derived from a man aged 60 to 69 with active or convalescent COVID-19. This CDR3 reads CASSPPVLGGLETQYF. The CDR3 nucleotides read TGTGCCAGCTCACCACCGGTTTTAGGGGGTTTGGAGACCCAGTACTTC.